This T cell receptor (beta chain) was captured in a study of T cells in Graves' hyperthyroidism and ophthalmopathy. Regarding the study as a whole: Blood shared most expanded thyroid clonotypes above 0.001.

The sample holds one count of this clonotype. The antigen is undetermined. Researchers took RNA transcripts and amplified the TCR beta CDR3 regions from them. First-round RT-PCR targeting the TCR CDR3 was performed with the HTBI primer set. TCRdb fed the multiplex PCR reads into MiXCR, producing one record per CDR3 protein. The sample carries roughly 700,000 distinct CDR3 sequences, approximately 40% recorded once. Trimming removed 3 bases from V and 0 bases from J; junction bases left unmatched: 5. Germline V gene sequence: CDR1 DFQATT, CDR2 SNEGSKA (reference sequence). The CDR3 extends over 16 amino acids.

The chain recombines TRBV20-1 with TRBJ1-6, with TRBD1 matching over 7 bases. The TCR comes from a woman aged 40-49 years with Graves' hyperthyroidism. Sequencing used blood. CDR3 amino acids: CSASEGGVSYNSPLHF. The CDR3, as DNA: TGCAGTGCTAGTGAAGGGGGCGTCTCCTATAATTCACCCCTCCACTTT.